Detailed here is one TCR beta chain. It lacks a known antigen. No clone much larger than this one lies a single base away; base qualities are absent. The cohort consisted of approximately 670 healthy bone marrow donors. Cohort members were all nominally healthy when sampled, although unrecorded immune exposures were likely present. The donor tested CMV seropositive, placing the donor among the 289 seropositive members of the cohort. A peripheral blood sample was provided by each donor, and peripheral blood mononuclear cells were used for TCR beta sequencing. Genomic DNA extraction from the blood cell samples was performed with the Qiagen DNeasy Blood Extraction Kit. Library creation used the immunoSEQ multiplex PCR assay. The multiplex PCR relied on a mix of 60 forward primers for TCR Vbeta segments and 13 reverse primers for TCR Jbeta segments. A multiplex PCR assay on genomic DNA amplified the CDR3 region of rearranged TCR beta genes. The amplified TCR beta libraries were sequenced on the Illumina HiSeq System as 87-base-pair reads. The source study handled its data this way. A later analysis counted about 80 million unique TCR beta chains across the 700 or so repertoires, and 9.5 million to 11 million of these chains were shared by at least two donors. A nearest-neighbor algorithm error-corrected the raw reads and collapsed the reads into unique sequences, merging closely related sequences to remove PCR and sequencing errors. CDR3 sequences were aligned to IMGT reference sequences to assign V, D and J gene segments. Each retained sequence needed at least a six-nucleotide match to both a V gene segment and a J gene segment. Rearrangements were classified as productive when the CDR3 lacked stop codons and remained in frame with V and J, and all other rearrangements were classified as non-productive. CDR3 was defined by IMGT convention, running from the second conserved V-encoded cysteine to the conserved J-encoded phenylalanine. Sequences without an unambiguous match to a single V gene segment were excluded from the earlier analysis of a few hundred of the donors. In an earlier analysis of 587 of the donors, V segments were called functional above 56.7% productive rearrangements and were called segregating when the between-donor standard deviation exceeded 5%. A statistical classification framework was developed to diagnose cytomegalovirus status using the catalog of TCR beta chain sequences. In a later analysis, TCR nucleotide sequences were compared against IMGT/GENE-DB human TR gene sequences so that V and J genes could be assigned. In a later analysis, CDR3 sequences and most-parsimonious VDJ recombination scenarios were assigned using the TCRdist pipeline. In a later analysis, every TCR beta chain was defined by the combination of its CDR3 amino acid sequence and its V-gene family, and reads without a unique V-gene family were dropped. In a later analysis, around 650 highly shared, low-generation-probability nucleotide sequences were removed to address suspected cross-contamination and a sequencing artifact. In a later analysis, a clonal expansion index was calculated for each public chain from normalized within-repertoire ranks of inferred template counts. A later analysis computed generation probabilities with a VDJ recombination model fitted to out-of-frame rearrangements, and checked the results against IGoR. A later analysis scored TCR-TCR, TCR-HLA and TCR-CMV co-occurrence with hypergeometric tests, applying a repertoire-size bias correction to TCR pairs. In a later analysis, false discovery rates were estimated by permuting HLA or CMV assignments 20 times. A later analysis grouped co-occurring TCRs with DBSCAN, adding TCRdist sequence similarity when clustering within HLA-allele-positive subsets. Repertoires with fewer than 30,000 or more than 120,000 public chains were left out of co-occurrence clustering, as were about 5 repertoires with anomalous nucleotide sharing. In TCRdb, the immuneACCESS table is reduced to in-frame sequences with V and J assigned. These tables do not hold every clone; where another copy was compared, an unresolved V gene accounts for under half, and the others remain unexplained. The DNA was the basis for D and trimming; V, J and clone size are from that table. The sample data list about 120,000 clones, and about 9.4% of these were observed just once. The ten top clones hold approximately 6.6% of the sample.

The CDR3, from cysteine to phenylalanine, totals 13 residues. Solely the CDR3 DNA is kept, with 39 bases framed from the first base. The germline V gene specifies SGHDN as CDR1 and FVKESK as CDR2. A distance of 11 bases separates the germline ends of V and J, which lose 6 bases and 3 bases respectively. These data come from a study of cytomegalovirus exposure and HLA in healthy donors (dated by TCRdb to 2015 to 2018). The study in broad terms: An earlier analysis of a few hundred of the donors reported approximately 280 Gb of sequence data and 117 million unique TCR beta sequences obtained from some 170 million T cells. Approximately 310 gigabases of sequencing data and approximately 80 million unique TCR sequences were included in an early release covering several hundred HLA-typed donors. Of the approximately 400 genotyped donors, roughly 80% fell in the genetic ancestry cluster associated with self-reported Caucasian donors. The study aimed to test whether signatures of past pathogen exposure could be identified by cataloging public T cell receptors. The T cell repertoires of around 730 subjects were profiled by immunosequencing and related to cytomegalovirus serostatus. Besides the first cohort of hundreds of subjects, a separate validation cohort made up of 90 to 150 different subjects was used. To predict cytomegalovirus infection status, the study brought together high-throughput TCR immunosequencing, statistical association of individual TCRs with disease status, and machine learning. In a later analysis, previously published TCR beta repertoires from roughly 710 donors were re-analyzed and high-resolution HLA genotyping was added so that TCR occurrence patterns could be studied. Rather than using new phenotypic data, the later analysis identified candidate immune exposures from TCR beta sequences and from how often those sequences occurred across donors. An earlier analysis of 587 of the donors used high-throughput TCR beta sequencing to judge whether each TCR beta V gene segment behaved as functional or pseudogenic. Donor age, sex, ethnicity and CMV serostatus were compiled together with the repertoire data. Genome-wide SNP genotypes for about 65% of the roughly 700 donors were used in a later genetic analysis, which treated that subset as a discovery cohort. All discovery cohort repertoires had been generated using a single sequencing platform. HLA typing covered class I and class II loci at four-digit resolution. Typing coverage varied by locus: about 620-640 donors for A, B, C, DRB1 and DQB1; approximately 520 for DQA1; over 600 for DPA1; about 450 for DPB1. A handful of DR-DQ haplotypes were handled as single units for association and clustering because linkage in the cohort was strong. Among roughly 400 genotyped donors of the cohort, an average of approximately 220,000 unique TCR beta nucleotide sequences was sequenced per donor, of which about 19% were non-productive. Broad study findings and their caveats: For the cohort, immune exposure information was limited to CMV serostatus. In a later analysis, TCR association rates were found to vary across HLA loci, with the most associated TCRs seen for DRB1 alleles and the fewest for HLA-C alleles. According to a later genetic analysis, donors in an Asian-associated ancestry cluster had fewer N-insertions in productive TCRs than the roughly 700-donor mean. Several of the top co-occurrence clusters appeared to be linked to parvovirus B19, influenza, CMV and Epstein-Barr virus, according to a later analysis. In a later genetic analysis, a missense DCLRE1C variant was associated with V-gene and J-gene trimming of TCR beta chains, and the association was replicated in an independent cohort. Linkage disequilibrium might explain the correlated functional status among segregating V segments, but an unknown experimental factor could not be excluded. A cluster of highly shared sequence variants was judged likely to be a technical artifact of the sequencing pipeline. According to a later analysis, most CMV-associated TCR beta chains appeared to be HLA-restricted, and the HLA associations seemed to be driven largely by CMV exposure. In an earlier analysis of several hundred of the donors, most TCR beta V segments were observed in productive rearrangements about 87% or about 30% of the time, broadly matching IMGT annotations. In a later analysis, HLA-associated TCR beta chains showed more clonal expansion and lower generation probabilities than non-associated chains that were equally common. The classifier was reported to diagnose cytomegalovirus status with high specificity and sensitivity in both the original cohort and the validation cohort. Because the 87-base-pair reads could not distinguish some IMGT-functional V segments, including TRBV6-2 and TRBV6-3, those segments were excluded. A total of roughly 160 TCR beta chains were listed by the study as associated with cytomegalovirus. At a false discovery rate of 0.05, a later analysis linked some 18,000 TCR beta sequences to specific HLA alleles. Assigning TCR associations to individual alleles was difficult when HLA alleles, especially DR and DQ, strongly co-occurred. Most TCR sequences were seen in very few donors, while some public TCRs were found in many individuals. A further reported finding was that TCR beta sequences accurately predicted the HLA-A and HLA-B alleles for most subjects in the first cohort. Only TCR beta chains were sequenced in this cohort, and the absence of alpha or paired-chain data limited detectable features. Presence/absence analyses assumed roughly uniform sequencing depth across donors, an assumption that may not hold. In vitro tests confirmed that three of the cytomegalovirus-associated TCR beta chains recognize cytomegalovirus antigens. The authors suggested that the approach could potentially be extended to other disease states and immunological phenotypes. Because counts were too low, seventeen rarely observed V segments, including chromosome 9 orphons, were left out of the earlier analysis of roughly 600 of the donors. Because some donors lacked HLA typing at each locus, the association tests relied only on the typed subset.

Source material: PBMCs. Recombination joined TRBV14 with TRBJ2-5; matching of 6 bases hints at TRBD2 as the D gene. The clonotype originates from a woman aged 40 to 50 in good health and CMV-seropositive. The CDR3 sequence is CASRKPGEETQYF. In nucleotides, the sequence is TGTGCCAGCAGGAAACCGGGGGAAGAGACCCAGTACTTC.